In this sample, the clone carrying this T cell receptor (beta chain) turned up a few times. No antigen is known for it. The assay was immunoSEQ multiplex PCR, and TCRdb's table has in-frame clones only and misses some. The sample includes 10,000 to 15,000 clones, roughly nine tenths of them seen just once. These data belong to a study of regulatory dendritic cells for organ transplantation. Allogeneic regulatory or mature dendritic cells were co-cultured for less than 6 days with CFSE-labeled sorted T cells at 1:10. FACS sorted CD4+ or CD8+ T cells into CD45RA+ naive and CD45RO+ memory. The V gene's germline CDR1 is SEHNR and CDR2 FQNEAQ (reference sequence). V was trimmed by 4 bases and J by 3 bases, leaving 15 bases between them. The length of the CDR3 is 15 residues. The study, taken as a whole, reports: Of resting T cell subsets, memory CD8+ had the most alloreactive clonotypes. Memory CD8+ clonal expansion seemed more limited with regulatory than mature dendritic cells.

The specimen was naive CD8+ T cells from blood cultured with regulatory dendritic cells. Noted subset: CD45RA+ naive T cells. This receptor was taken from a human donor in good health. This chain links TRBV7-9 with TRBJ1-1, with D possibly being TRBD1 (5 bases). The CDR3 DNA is TGTGCCAGCAGCTCCCGGGACGAAAGGGACACTGAAGCTTTCTTT. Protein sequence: CASSSRDERDTEAFF.